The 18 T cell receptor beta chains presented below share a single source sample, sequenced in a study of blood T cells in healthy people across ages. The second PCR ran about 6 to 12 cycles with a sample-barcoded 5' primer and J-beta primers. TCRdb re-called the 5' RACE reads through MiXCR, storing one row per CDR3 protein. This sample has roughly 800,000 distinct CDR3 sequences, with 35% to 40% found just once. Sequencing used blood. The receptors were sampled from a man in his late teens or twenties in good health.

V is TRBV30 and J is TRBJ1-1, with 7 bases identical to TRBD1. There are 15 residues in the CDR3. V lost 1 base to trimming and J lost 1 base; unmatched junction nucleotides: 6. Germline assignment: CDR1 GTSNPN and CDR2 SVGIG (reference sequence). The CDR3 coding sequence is TGTGCCTGGAGTGCAACCGGGACAGCGAACACTGAAGCTTTCTTT. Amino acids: CAWSATGTANTEAFF.

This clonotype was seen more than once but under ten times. This CDR3 is CASSFSGRPTEAFF. CDR3 DNA: TGCGCCAGCAGCTTCTCCGGGCGTCCCACTGAAGCTTTCTTT. The rearrangement uses TRBV5-1 and TRBJ1-1; no firm D call. V shed 2 bases and J shed 4 bases, with 12 bases lying between them. The V gene's germline CDR1 is SGHRS and CDR2 YFSETQ. The CDR3 has 14 amino acids.

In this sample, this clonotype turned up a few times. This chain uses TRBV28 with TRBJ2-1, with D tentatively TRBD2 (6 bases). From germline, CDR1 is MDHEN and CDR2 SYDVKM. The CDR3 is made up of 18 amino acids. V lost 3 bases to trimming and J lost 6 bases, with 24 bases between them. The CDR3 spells CASSLGTPGLATPNEQFF. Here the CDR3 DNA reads TGTGCCAGCAGTTTGGGGACTCCAGGGCTTGCGACCCCCAATGAGCAGTTCTTC. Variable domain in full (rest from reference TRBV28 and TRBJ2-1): DVKVTQSSRYLVKRTGEKVFLECVQDMDHENMFWYRQDPGLGLRLIYFSYDVKMKEKGDIPEGYSVSREKKERFSLILESASTNQTSMYLCASSLGTPGLATPNEQFFGPGTRLTVL.

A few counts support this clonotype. The DNA for the CDR3 is TGTGCCACCAGTGATCGTGAGGGGGGGAATGAGCAGTTCTTC. Amino acids: CATSDREGGNEQFF. The rearrangement links TRBV24-1 to TRBJ2-1, with D tentatively TRBD2 (7 bases). The germline V and J ends were trimmed by 3 bases and 7 bases, with 12 bases remaining between them. The CDR3 contains 14 residues. Germline-derived CDR1 and CDR2 are KGHDR and SFDVKD.

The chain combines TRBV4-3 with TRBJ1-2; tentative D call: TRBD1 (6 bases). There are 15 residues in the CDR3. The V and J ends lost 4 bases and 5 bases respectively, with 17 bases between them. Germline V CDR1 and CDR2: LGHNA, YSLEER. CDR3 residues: CASSRSDRRKYGYTF. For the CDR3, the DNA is TGCGCCAGCAGCCGTAGTGACAGGAGAAAATATGGCTACACCTTC.

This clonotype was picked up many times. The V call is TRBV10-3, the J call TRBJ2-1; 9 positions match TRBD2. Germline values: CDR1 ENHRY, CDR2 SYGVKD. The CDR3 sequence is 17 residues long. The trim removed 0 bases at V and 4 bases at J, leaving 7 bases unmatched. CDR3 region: CAISESKEAGGYNEQFF. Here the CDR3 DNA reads TGTGCCATCAGTGAGTCAAAAGAGGCGGGGGGGTACAATGAGCAGTTCTTC.

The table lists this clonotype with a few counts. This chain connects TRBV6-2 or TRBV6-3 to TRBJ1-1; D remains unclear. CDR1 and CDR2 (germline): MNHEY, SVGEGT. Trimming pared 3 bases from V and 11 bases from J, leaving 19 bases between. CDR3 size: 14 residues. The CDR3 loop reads CASSYNRNLREAFF. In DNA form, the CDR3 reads TGTGCCAGCAGTTATAATCGGAACCTTCGGGAGGCTTTCTTT.

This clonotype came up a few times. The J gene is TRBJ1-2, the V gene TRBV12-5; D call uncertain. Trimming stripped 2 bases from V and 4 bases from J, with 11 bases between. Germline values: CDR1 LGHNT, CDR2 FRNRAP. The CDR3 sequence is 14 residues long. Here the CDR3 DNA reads TGTGCTAGTGGTTTGAACCGCATTGGCTATGGCTACACCTTC. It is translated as CASGLNRIGYGYTF.

In nucleotides, the CDR3 is TGCGCCAGCACCCTTCTATTGGGAGAGAACACTGAAGCTTTCTTT. This translates into CASTLLLGENTEAFF. V usage is TRBV5-1 and J usage is TRBJ1-1; D not certain. Germline V lookup: CDR1 SGHRS, CDR2 YFSETQ. Deletions cut 6 bases from V and 1 base from J, with 16 bases between. The length of the CDR3 is 15 residues.

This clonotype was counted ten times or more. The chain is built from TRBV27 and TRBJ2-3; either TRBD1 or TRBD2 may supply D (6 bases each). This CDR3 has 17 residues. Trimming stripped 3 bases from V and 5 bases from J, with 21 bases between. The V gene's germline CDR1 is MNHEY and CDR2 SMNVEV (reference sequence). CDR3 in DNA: TGTGCCAGCAGTTTCTACACAGGGTCGGTGGAGGGAGATACGCAGTATTTT. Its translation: CASSFYTGSVEGDTQYF.

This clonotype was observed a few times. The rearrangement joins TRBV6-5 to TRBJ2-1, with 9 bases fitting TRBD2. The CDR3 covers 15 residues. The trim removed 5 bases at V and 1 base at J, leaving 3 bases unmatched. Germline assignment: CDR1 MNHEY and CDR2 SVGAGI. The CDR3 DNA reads TGTGCCAGCAGTACCGCGGGGGGGTCCTACAATGAGCAGTTCTTC. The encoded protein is CASSTAGGSYNEQFF.

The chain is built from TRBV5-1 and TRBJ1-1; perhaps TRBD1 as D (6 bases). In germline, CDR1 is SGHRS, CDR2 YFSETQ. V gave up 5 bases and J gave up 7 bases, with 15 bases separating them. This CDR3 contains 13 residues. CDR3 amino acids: CASSLTGLVEAFF. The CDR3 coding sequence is TGCGCCAGCAGTCTTACAGGGTTGGTTGAAGCTTTCTTT.

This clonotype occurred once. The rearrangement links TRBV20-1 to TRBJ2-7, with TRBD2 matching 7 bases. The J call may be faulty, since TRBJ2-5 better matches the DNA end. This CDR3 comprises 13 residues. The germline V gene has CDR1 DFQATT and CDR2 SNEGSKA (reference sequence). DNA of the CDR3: TGCAGTGCTGAAGGACTAGGTGTTGGGACCCAGTACTTC. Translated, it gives CSAEGLGVGTQYF.

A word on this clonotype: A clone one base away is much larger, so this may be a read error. The CDR3 coding sequence is TGCAGTGCTAGAAGGGCCCAAGAGACCCAGTTCTTC. It is translated as CSARRAQETQFF. This chain uses TRBV20-1 with TRBJ2-5; D is undetermined. The DNA end is more similar to TRBJ2-1, so the J call may be wrong. Per germline, CDR1 DFQATT and CDR2 SNEGSKA (reference sequence). The CDR3 loop spans 12 amino acids.

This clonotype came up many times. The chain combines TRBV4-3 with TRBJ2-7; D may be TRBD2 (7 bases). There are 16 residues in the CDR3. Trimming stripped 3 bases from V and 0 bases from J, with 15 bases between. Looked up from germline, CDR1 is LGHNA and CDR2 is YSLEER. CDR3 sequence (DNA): TGCGCCAGCAGCCAGACATACAGGGAGGGCTCCTACGAGCAGTACTTC. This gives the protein CASSQTYREGSYEQYF.

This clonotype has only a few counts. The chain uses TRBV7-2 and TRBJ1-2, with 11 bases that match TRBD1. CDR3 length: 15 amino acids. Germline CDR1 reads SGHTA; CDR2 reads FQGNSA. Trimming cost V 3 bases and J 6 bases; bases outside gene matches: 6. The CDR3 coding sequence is TGTGCCAGCAGCTTTGGACAGGGGGCTAAGAATGGCTACACCTTC. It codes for CASSFGQGAKNGYTF.

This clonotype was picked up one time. CDR3 amino acids: CSVATAGGAGETQYF. The CDR3 bases are TGCAGCGTTGCTACAGCAGGGGGCGCGGGAGAGACCCAGTACTTC. The V call is TRBV29-1, the J call TRBJ2-7; 8 bases agree with TRBD1. The J call may be in error: the DNA end matches TRBJ2-5 better. The germline V gene encodes CDR1 SQVTM and CDR2 ANQGSEA. The length of the CDR3 is 15 residues.

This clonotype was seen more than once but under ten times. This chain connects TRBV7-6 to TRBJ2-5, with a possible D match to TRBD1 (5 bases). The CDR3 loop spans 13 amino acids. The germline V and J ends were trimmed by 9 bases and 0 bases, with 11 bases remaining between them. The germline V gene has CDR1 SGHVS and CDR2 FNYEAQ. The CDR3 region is CASGQGNQETQYF. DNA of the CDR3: TGTGCCAGTGGTCAGGGCAACCAAGAGACCCAGTACTTC.